This T cell receptor (beta chain) was sequenced for a study of tumor and adjacent non-tumor tissue in lung cancer. RNA was extracted from bulk tissue without any cell sorting. Turning to this clonotype: Its antigen is not identified.

Study observations and caveats: Patients with more diverse tumor TCRs had worse survival.

Three rounds of nested PCR, following a modified ARM-PCR protocol, produced the TCRbeta library. TCRdb passed the multiplex PCR reads through MiXCR, listing each CDR3 protein once. Among approximately 150,000 distinct CDR3 sequences listed, around 61% were seen once. The source is a man aged 60-69 years with small cell lung cancer. The sequenced sample was lung tumor tissue.

Here the CDR3 reads CSVLRSSEQFF. As DNA, the CDR3 is TGCAGCGTTTTGAGGTCCAGCGAGCAGTTCTTC. This chain joins TRBV29-1 and TRBJ2-1; D remains unclear. Trimming stripped 5 bases from V and 10 bases from J, with 12 bases between. Germline CDR1 and CDR2: SQVTM and ANQGSEA. The CDR3 is made up of 11 amino acids.